This T cell receptor (beta chain) originates from a study of shared clonotypes between healthy human individuals. A single count supports this clone. The antigen is undetermined. The sample contains more than one DNA sequence encoding this CDR3. Study processing details: Because ImmunoSEQ provided only junction sequences with no quality scores, the filtering differed. TCRdb's copy holds only in-frame clones and misses some; the assay was immunoSEQ multiplex PCR. The V and J calls and the clone size are those of that table, but D and trimming were determined from the DNA. Altogether about 2 million clones are present, around 96% being singletons, with the ten largest covering 0.95% to 1.5%. Cells designated naive CD8 were CD45RO-negative and were positively selected for CCR7, with terminally differentiated effector memory CD45RA+ cells excluded. The CDR3 contains 15 residues. V dropped 3 bases and J dropped 1 base, with 7 bases sitting between them. Germline-derived CDR1 and CDR2 are SGHAT and FQNNGV.

Broader study findings: Memory subsets had estimated richness that was generally smaller than that of naive subsets.

Sequenced sample: naive CD8+ T cells sorted from blood. The TCR originated in a man aged 18 to 30 in good health. The chain has TRBV11-2 and TRBJ2-6; D not certain. The CDR3 spells CASSLEPSGANVLTF. CDR3 coding DNA: TGTGCCAGCAGCTTGGAGCCATCTGGGGCCAACGTCCTGACTTTC.